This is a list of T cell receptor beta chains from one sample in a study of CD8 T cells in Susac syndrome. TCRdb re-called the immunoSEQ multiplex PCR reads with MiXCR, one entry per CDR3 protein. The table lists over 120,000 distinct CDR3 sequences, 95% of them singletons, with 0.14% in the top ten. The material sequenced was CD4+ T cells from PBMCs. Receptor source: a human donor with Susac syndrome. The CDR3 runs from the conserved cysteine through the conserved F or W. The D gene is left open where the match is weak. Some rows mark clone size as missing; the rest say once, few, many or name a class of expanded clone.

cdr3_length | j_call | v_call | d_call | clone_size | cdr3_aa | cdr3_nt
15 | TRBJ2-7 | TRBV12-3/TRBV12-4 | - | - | CASSFKAGPLDEQYF | TGTGCCAGCAGTTTTAAAGCGGGCCCTCTCGACGAGCAGTACTTC
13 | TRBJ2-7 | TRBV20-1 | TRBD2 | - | CSAPTSGINEQYF | TGCAGTGCCCCGACTAGCGGGATAAACGAGCAGTACTTC
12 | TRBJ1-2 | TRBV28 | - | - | CASSSTRYGYTF | TGTGCCAGCAGTTCAACACGGTATGGCTACACCTTC
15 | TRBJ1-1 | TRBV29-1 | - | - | CSVEDRGAVNTEAFF | TGCAGCGTTGAAGACCGGGGGGCGGTGAACACTGAAGCTTTCTTT
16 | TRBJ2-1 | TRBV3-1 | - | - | CASSPTATSSYNEQFF | TGTGCCAGCAGCCCGACAGCAACCAGCTCCTACAATGAGCAGTTCTTC
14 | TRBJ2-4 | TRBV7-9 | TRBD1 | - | CASSSSGQGNIQYF | TGTGCCAGCAGCTCCTCCGGACAGGGGAACATTCAGTACTTC
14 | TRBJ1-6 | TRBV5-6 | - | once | CASSLAVGGSPLHF | TGTGCCAGCAGCTTGGCCGTTGGGGGTTCACCCCTCCACTTT
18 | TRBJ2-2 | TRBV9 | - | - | CASSVDPGRETNTGELFF | TGTGCCAGCAGCGTAGATCCGGGACGGGAGACGAACACCGGGGAGCTGTTTTTT
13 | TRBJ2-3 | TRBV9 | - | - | CASSVVGADTQYF | TGTGCCAGCAGCGTAGTTGGCGCAGATACGCAGTATTTT
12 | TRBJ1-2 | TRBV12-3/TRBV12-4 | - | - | CASSFMANGYTF | TGTGCCAGCAGTTTTATGGCGAATGGCTACACCTTC
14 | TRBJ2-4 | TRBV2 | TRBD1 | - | CASSQRTGQDIQYF | TGTGCCAGCAGCCAGAGGACAGGGCAGGACATTCAGTACTTC
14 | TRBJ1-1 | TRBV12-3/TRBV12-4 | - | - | CASSAYREEAEAFF | TGTGCCAGCAGTGCGTACAGGGAGGAGGCTGAAGCTTTCTTT
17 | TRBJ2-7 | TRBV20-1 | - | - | CSARDLEGSGSSYEQYF | TGCAGTGCTAGAGATCTAGAGGGCAGCGGTAGCTCCTACGAGCAGTACTTC
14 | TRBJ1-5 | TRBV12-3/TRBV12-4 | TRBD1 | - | CASRDRGRNQPQHF | TGTGCCAGCAGGGACAGGGGACGCAATCAGCCCCAGCATTTT
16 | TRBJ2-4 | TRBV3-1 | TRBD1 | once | CASSQERGHAKNIQYF | TGTGCCAGCAGCCAAGAAAGGGGGCACGCCAAAAACATTCAGTACTTC
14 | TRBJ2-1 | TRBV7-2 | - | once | CASSLSGESNEQFF | TGTGCCAGCAGCTTATCCGGCGAGAGCAATGAGCAGTTCTTC
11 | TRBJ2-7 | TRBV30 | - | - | CAWSQGGEQYF | TGTGCCTGGAGTCAGGGGGGTGAGCAGTACTTC
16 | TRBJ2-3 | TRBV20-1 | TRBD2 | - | CSAPFIAGESTDTQYF | TGCAGTGCTCCGTTCATAGCGGGAGAGTCGACAGATACGCAGTATTTT
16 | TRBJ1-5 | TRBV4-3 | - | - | CASSQQEDNSNQPQHF | TGCGCCAGCAGCCAACAGGAAGACAATAGCAATCAGCCCCAGCATTTT
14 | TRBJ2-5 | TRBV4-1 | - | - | CASSQDPGEVTQYF | TGCGCCAGCAGCCAAGATCCGGGAGAGGTGACCCAGTACTTC
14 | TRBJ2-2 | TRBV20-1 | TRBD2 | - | CSAERGSNTGELFF | TGCAGTGCTGAGCGGGGATCGAACACCGGGGAGCTGTTTTTT
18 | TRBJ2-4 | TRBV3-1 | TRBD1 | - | CASSQVPGQGLSLGIQYF | TGTGCCAGCAGCCAAGTACCCGGACAGGGCCTGAGCTTAGGCATTCAGTACTTC
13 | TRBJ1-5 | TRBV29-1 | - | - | CSVGAGKNQPQHF | TGCAGCGTTGGGGCAGGGAAAAATCAGCCCCAGCATTTT
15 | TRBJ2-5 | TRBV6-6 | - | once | CASSPPGQLQETQYF | TGTGCCAGCAGTCCCCCGGGACAACTCCAAGAGACCCAGTACTTC
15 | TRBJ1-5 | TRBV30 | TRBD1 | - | CAWSRSGGSYQPQHF | TGTGCCTGGAGTAGGTCAGGGGGCTCATATCAGCCCCAGCATTTT
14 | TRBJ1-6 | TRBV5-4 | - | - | CASSLVQESSPLHF | TGTGCCAGCAGCTTGGTGCAGGAGAGTTCACCCCTCCACTTT
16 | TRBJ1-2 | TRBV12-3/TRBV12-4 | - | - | CASRDGGHRVNYGYTF | TGTGCCAGCAGGGACGGGGGACACCGAGTAAACTATGGCTACACCTTC
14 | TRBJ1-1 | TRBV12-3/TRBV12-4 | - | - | CASSLTGPSPEAFF | TGTGCCAGCAGTTTAACAGGTCCGTCCCCCGAAGCTTTCTTT
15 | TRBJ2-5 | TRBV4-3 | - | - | CASSSRIGGMKTQYF | TGCGCCAGCAGCTCCCGGATAGGGGGGATGAAGACCCAGTACTTC
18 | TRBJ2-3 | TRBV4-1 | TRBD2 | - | CASSRSGLAGGGTDTQYF | TGCGCCAGCAGCAGGTCGGGACTAGCGGGAGGGGGCACAGATACGCAGTATTTT
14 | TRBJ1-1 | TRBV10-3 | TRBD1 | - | CAISRTGGPTEAFF | TGTGCCATCAGTAGGACAGGGGGTCCCACTGAAGCTTTCTTT
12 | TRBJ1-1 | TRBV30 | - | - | CAWSQGNTEAFF | TGTGCCTGGAGCCAGGGAAACACTGAAGCTTTCTTT
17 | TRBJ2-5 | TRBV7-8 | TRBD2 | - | CASSLYRTGLGKETQYF | TGTGCCAGCAGCTTATACCGAACGGGACTAGGGAAAGAGACCCAGTACTTC
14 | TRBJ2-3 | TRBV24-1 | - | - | CATSRTDSSDTQYF | TGTGCCACCTCCAGGACAGACAGCTCAGATACGCAGTATTTT
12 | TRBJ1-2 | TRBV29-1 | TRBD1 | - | CSVGGTGRGYTF | TGCAGCGTGGGAGGGACAGGCCGTGGCTACACCTTC
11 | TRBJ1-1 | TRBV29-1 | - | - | CSGQSNTEAFF | TGCAGCGGGCAGTCGAACACTGAAGCTTTCTTT
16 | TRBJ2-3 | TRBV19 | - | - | CASSMAWRIGTDTQYF | TGTGCCAGTAGTATGGCTTGGAGGATCGGCACAGATACGCAGTATTTT
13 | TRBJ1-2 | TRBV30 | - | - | CAWSPAPSYGYTF | TGTGCCTGGAGTCCTGCTCCGAGTTATGGCTACACCTTC
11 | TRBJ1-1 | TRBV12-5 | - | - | CASGFGQKAFF | TGTGCTAGTGGTTTCGGACAGAAAGCTTTCTTT
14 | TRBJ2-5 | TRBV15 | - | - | CATSRDGLEETQYF | TGTGCCACCAGCAGAGATGGGCTTGAAGAGACCCAGTACTTC
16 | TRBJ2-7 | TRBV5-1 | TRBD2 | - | CASSLAGRLGGYEQYF | TGCGCCAGCAGCTTAGCGGGAAGATTGGGTGGCTACGAGCAGTACTTC
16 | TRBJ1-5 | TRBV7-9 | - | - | CASSHRTGAVNQPQHF | TGTGCCAGCAGCCACAGGACGGGCGCGGTCAATCAGCCCCAGCATTTT
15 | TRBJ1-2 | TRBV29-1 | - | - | CSVPFREPHLPGYTF | TGCAGCGTCCCATTCAGGGAACCTCACCTTCCGGGCTACACCTTC
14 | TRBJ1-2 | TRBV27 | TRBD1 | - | CASNRQGSFGGYTF | TGTGCCAGCAACAGACAGGGGTCCTTTGGAGGCTACACCTTC
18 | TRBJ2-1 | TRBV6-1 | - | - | CASTHPLAGGSSYNEQFF | TGTGCCAGCACCCACCCTCTCGCGGGTGGGAGCTCCTACAATGAGCAGTTCTTC
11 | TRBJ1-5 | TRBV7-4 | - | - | CASSGNQPQHF | TGTGCCAGCAGCGGTAATCAGCCCCAGCATTTT